This TCR beta chain originates from a study of blood T cell repertoires in COVID-19. The wider study: Acute and convalescent COVID-19 samples came from the United States, Italy and Spain. From T cells, B-cell-depleted T cells, or PBMCs came the material, which was cDNA or gDNA.

The CDR3 totals 12 residues. Germline CDR1 is SQVTM and CDR2 is ANQGSEA. The ends were cut back, 4 bases at V and 1 base at J, with 7 bases in the middle. This table comes from immunoSEQ multiplex PCR, and its TCRdb copy is limited to in-frame clones, with some not included. The sample lists 65,000 to 100,000 clones, roughly 88% occurring once. This clone showed up just a few times. This rearrangement joins TRBV29-1 to TRBJ2-5, with a possible D match to TRBD2 (6 bases). The origin of this receptor is a woman aged 80 or older with acute or convalescent COVID-19. The sample comprised peripheral blood. CDR3 loop: CSVAGAQETQYF. CDR3 in DNA: TGCAGCGTTGCGGGAGCCCAAGAGACCCAGTACTTC.